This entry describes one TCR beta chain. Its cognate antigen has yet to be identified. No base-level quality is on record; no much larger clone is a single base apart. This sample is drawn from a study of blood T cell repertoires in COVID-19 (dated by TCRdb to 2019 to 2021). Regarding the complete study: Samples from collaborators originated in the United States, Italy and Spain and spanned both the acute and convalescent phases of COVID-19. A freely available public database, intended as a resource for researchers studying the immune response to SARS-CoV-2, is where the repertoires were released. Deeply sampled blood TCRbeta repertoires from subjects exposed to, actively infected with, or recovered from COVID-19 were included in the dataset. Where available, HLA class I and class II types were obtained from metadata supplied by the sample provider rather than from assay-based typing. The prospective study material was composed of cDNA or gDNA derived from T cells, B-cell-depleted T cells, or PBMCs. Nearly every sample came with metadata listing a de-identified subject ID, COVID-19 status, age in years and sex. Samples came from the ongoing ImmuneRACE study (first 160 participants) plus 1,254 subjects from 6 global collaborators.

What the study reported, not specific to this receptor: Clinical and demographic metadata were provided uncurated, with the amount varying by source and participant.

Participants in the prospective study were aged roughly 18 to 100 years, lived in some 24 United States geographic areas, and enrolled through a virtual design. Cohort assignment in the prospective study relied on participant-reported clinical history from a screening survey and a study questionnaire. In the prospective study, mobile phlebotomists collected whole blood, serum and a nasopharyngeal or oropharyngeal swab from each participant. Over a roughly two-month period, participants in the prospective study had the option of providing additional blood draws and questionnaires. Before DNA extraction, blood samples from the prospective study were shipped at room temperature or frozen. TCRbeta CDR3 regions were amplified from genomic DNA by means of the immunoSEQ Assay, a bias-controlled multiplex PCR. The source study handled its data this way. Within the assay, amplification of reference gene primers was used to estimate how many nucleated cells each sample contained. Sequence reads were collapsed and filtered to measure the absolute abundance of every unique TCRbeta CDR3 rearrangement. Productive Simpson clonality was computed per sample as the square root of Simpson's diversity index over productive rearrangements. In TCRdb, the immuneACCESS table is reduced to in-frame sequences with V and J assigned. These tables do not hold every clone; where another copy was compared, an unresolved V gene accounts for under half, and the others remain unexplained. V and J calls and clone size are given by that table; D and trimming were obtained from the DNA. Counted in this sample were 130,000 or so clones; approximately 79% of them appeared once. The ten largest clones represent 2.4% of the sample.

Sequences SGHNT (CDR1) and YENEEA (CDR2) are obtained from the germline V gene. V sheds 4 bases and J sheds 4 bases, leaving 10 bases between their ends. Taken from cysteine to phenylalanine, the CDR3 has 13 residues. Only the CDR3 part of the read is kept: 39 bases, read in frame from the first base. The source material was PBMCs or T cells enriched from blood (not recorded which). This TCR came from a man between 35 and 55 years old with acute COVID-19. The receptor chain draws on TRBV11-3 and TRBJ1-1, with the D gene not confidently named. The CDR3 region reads CASSSDIITEAFF. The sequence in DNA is TGTGCCAGCAGCTCCGACATTATCACTGAAGCTTTCTTT.